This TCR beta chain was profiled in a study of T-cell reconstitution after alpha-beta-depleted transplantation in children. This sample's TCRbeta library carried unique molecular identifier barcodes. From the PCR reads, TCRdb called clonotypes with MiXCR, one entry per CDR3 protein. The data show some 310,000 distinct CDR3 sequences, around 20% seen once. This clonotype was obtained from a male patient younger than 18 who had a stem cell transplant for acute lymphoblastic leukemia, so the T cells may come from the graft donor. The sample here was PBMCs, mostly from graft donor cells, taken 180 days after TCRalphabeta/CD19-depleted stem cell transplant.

Here the CDR3 reads CASSYSRYSGSRNEQFF. Here the CDR3 DNA reads TGTGCCAGCAGTTACTCGAGGTATAGCGGGAGTAGGAATGAGCAGTTCTTC. The V gene is TRBV6-5, the J gene TRBJ2-1, with 9 bases matching TRBD2. V lost 0 bases to trimming and J lost 7 bases; unmatched junction nucleotides: 10. The CDR3 has 17 amino acids. Germline V CDR1 and CDR2: MNHEY, SVGAGI.